These T cell receptor beta chains were read from a single sample in a study of STAT5B mutations in CD4+ large granular lymphocyte leukemia. Only in-frame clones appear in the TCRdb table, and some are missing; sequencing was by immunoSEQ multiplex PCR. The table has fewer than 35,000 clones, around 88% seen once; the top ten hold about 0.97%. Sequenced sample: CD4+ T cells from blood buffy coats. These receptor sequences come from a human donor in good health. CDR3s include the opening cysteine and the closing phenylalanine or tryptophan. The D gene is left open where the match is weak. Rows may omit the clone size; those that give it use once, few, many or a size class.

j_call clone_size cdr3_length d_call v_call cdr3_aa cdr3_nt
TRBJ1-2 - 11 - TRBV6-5 CASSTGGGYTF TGTGCCAGCAGTACGGGGGGGGGCTACACCTTC
TRBJ1-2 - 12 - TRBV7-3 CASSLGLYGYTF TGTGCCAGCAGCTTAGGACTCTATGGCTACACCTTC
TRBJ2-7 - 15 - TRBV5-1 CASSRDSIASYEQYF TGCGCCAGCAGCCGGGACTCGATCGCCTCCTACGAGCAGTACTTC
TRBJ2-5 - 15 - TRBV7-2 CASIPGLLSSGTQYF TGTGCCAGCATTCCGGGGCTCTTATCCTCAGGGACCCAGTACTTC
TRBJ2-3 once 13 - TRBV6-5 CASRAGRTDTQYF TGTGCCAGCAGGGCAGGACGCACAGATACGCAGTATTTT
TRBJ2-7 once 15 TRBD1 TRBV5-1 CASSFGQVSSYEQYF TGCGCCAGCAGCTTTGGACAGGTTTCCTCCTACGAGCAGTACTTC
TRBJ2-4 - 17 TRBD2 TRBV4-2 CASSQFILAGAKNIQYF TGTGCCAGCAGCCAATTTATCCTAGCGGGAGCCAAAAACATTCAGTACTTC
TRBJ2-2 - 14 - TRBV5-1 CASSFIGATGELFF TGCGCCAGCAGCTTCATAGGGGCTACCGGGGAGCTGTTTTTT
TRBJ1-5 - 15 - TRBV18 CASSQGHGTYQPQHF TGTGCCAGCTCTCAGGGACACGGCACATATCAGCCCCAGCATTTT
TRBJ2-1 once 13 - TRBV27 CASKVLAHNEQFF TGTGCCAGCAAAGTACTAGCCCACAATGAGCAGTTCTTC
TRBJ2-6 - 15 - TRBV5-1 CASGTDLSGANVLTF TGCGCCAGTGGAACGGATCTCTCTGGGGCCAACGTCCTGACTTTC
TRBJ1-2 - 13 - TRBV6-5 CASSYEGSRGYTF TGTGCCAGCAGTTATGAAGGGTCCCGGGGCTACACCTTC
TRBJ1-5 - 15 - TRBV7-2 CASSLADTSNQPQHF TGTGCCAGCAGCTTAGCTGACACTAGCAATCAGCCCCAGCATTTT
TRBJ2-7 - 15 TRBD2 TRBV18 CASSPGTGGGYEQYF TGTGCCAGCTCACCAGGGACGGGGGGAGGCTACGAGCAGTACTTC
TRBJ1-2 - 15 TRBD1 TRBV11-2 CASSFQGATNYGYTF TGTGCCAGCAGCTTCCAGGGGGCTACTAACTATGGCTACACCTTC
TRBJ1-4 - 14 - TRBV18 CASSPRGVREKLFF TGTGCCAGCTCACCAAGGGGGGTGAGGGAAAAACTGTTTTTT
TRBJ2-2 - 12 - TRBV10-3 CAISEGPGELFF TGTGCCATCAGTGAGGGCCCCGGGGAGCTGTTTTTT
TRBJ1-3 - 15 - TRBV5-4 CASSRGGVSGNTIYF TGTGCCAGCAGCCGGGGGGGGGTCTCTGGAAACACCATATATTTT
TRBJ2-5 once 16 - TRBV11-2 CASSLVALALQETQYF TGTGCCAGCAGCTTAGTCGCACTAGCCCTCCAAGAGACCCAGTACTTC
TRBJ2-7 - 12 TRBD2 TRBV6-5 CASSYNSGQWYF TGTGCCAGCAGTTACAATAGCGGGCAATGGTACTTC
TRBJ2-5 - 14 - TRBV10-2 CASRLQTGSGTQYF TGCGCCAGCAGACTACAAACAGGGAGTGGGACCCAGTACTTC
TRBJ1-1 few 14 TRBD1 TRBV5-5 CASSSKTGTGKAFF TGTGCCAGCAGCTCGAAGACCGGGACAGGGAAAGCTTTCTTT
TRBJ1-6 - 14 - TRBV6-6 CASSYGQGYSPLHF TGTGCCAGCAGTTATGGGCAGGGGTATTCACCCCTCCACTTT
TRBJ2-1 - 11 - TRBV19 CASSAGVGGFF TGTGCCAGTAGTGCTGGTGTAGGGGGATTCTTC
TRBJ1-2 - 16 TRBD1 TRBV28 CASRYGTGEKGYGYTF TGTGCCAGCAGGTACGGGACAGGGGAAAAAGGTTATGGCTACACCTTC
TRBJ1-5 - 13 - TRBV30 CAWSATGSQPQHF TGTGCCTGGAGTGCCACAGGGAGCCAGCCCCAGCATTTT
TRBJ2-7 - 13 - TRBV6-5 CASSLQSLYEQYF TGTGCCAGCAGTCTTCAAAGTCTCTACGAGCAGTACTTC
TRBJ2-5 - 13 TRBD2 TRBV7-2 CASRASGQETQYF TGTGCCAGCAGGGCTAGCGGGCAAGAGACCCAGTACTTC
TRBJ2-1 - 11 - TRBV5-1 CASSGRNEQFF TGCGCCAGCAGCGGGCGTAATGAGCAGTTCTTC
TRBJ2-6 - 15 - TRBV7-8 CASSLDLPGANVLTF TGTGCCAGCAGCTTAGATTTGCCTGGGGCCAACGTCCTGACTTTC
TRBJ1-1 - 15 TRBD1 TRBV6-1 CASNSGQGQNTEAFF TGTGCCTCCAACTCGGGACAGGGACAAAACACTGAAGCTTTCTTT
TRBJ1-2 - 12 - TRBV6-6 CASSPQGYGYTF TGTGCCAGCAGCCCACAGGGATATGGCTACACCTTC
TRBJ2-7 few 13 TRBD1 TRBV7-7 CASSPRQGYEQYF TGTGCCAGCAGCCCTAGACAGGGTTACGAGCAGTACTTC
TRBJ1-2 - 15 TRBD1 TRBV18 CASSSGQGNSYGYTF TGTGCCAGCTCATCGGGACAGGGGAACTCCTATGGCTACACCTTC
TRBJ1-6 - 14 - TRBV2 CARRTTVGDSPLHF TGTGCCAGACGTACGACAGTCGGAGATTCACCCCTCCACTTT
TRBJ2-5 - 15 TRBD1 TRBV7-8 CASSLMGQTQETQYF TGTGCCAGCAGCTTAATGGGACAGACTCAAGAGACCCAGTACTTC
TRBJ2-1 - 13 - TRBV11-3 CASSLDHRDEQFF TGTGCCAGCAGCTTAGATCACAGGGATGAGCAGTTCTTC
TRBJ1-5 - 15 - TRBV10-3 CAISDVGRPDQPQHF TGTGCCATCAGTGATGTGGGTAGGCCCGATCAGCCCCAGCATTTT
TRBJ2-1 - 16 - TRBV7-3 CASSHNRWQAYNEQFF TGTGCCAGCAGCCATAACCGATGGCAGGCCTACAATGAGCAGTTCTTC
TRBJ2-3 - 18 TRBD1 TRBV6-1 CASSERERTGIFPDTQYF TGTGCCAGCAGTGAAAGGGAGAGGACAGGGATCTTCCCAGATACGCAGTATTTT
TRBJ1-2 - 12 - TRBV29-1 CSVRRLRGGYTF TGCAGCGTTCGACGTCTACGCGGAGGCTACACCTTC
TRBJ1-2 - 14 - TRBV4-1 CASSQDLSLIGYTF TGCGCCAGCAGCCAAGATCTGAGCCTAATCGGCTACACCTTC
TRBJ1-5 - 13 - TRBV6-5 CASSYRRDRPQHF TGTGCCAGCAGTTACCGTAGGGACCGGCCCCAGCATTTT
TRBJ1-1 - 14 - TRBV21-1 CASSPGPGHTEAFF TGTGCCAGCAGTCCAGGGCCCGGGCACACTGAAGCTTTCTTT
TRBJ2-3 - 14 - TRBV25-1 CASSERQGTDTQYF TGTGCCAGCAGTGAACGACAGGGCACAGATACGCAGTATTTT
TRBJ2-7 - 16 TRBD2 TRBV7-2 CASSLREGRPTYEQYF TGTGCCAGCAGCTTAAGGGAGGGCAGACCTACCTACGAGCAGTACTTC
TRBJ2-7 - 14 - TRBV7-3 CASSLTVPGYEQYF TGTGCCAGCAGCTTAACGGTCCCCGGCTACGAGCAGTACTTC
TRBJ2-1 few 15 - TRBV9 CASSVGLVSYNEQFF TGTGCCAGCAGCGTAGGTCTAGTCTCCTACAATGAGCAGTTCTTC
TRBJ1-5 few 14 - TRBV10-1 CASSESGYNQPQHF TGCGCCAGCAGTGAGTCCGGGTACAATCAGCCCCAGCATTTT
TRBJ2-3 - 19 TRBD2 TRBV5-1 CASSLEPSGGLTSTDTQYF TGCGCCAGCAGCTTGGAACCTAGCGGGGGGTTGACTAGCACAGATACGCAGTATTTT
TRBJ2-7 - 15 TRBD1 TRBV6-5 CASSYSTGTGYEQYF TGTGCCAGCAGTTACTCTACCGGGACAGGCTACGAGCAGTACTTC
TRBJ2-2 - 11 - TRBV7-3 CASRLHGELFF TGTGCCAGCAGGTTGCATGGGGAGCTGTTTTTT
TRBJ2-7 - 19 - TRBV4-1 CASSDYPRDRKRVSYEQYF TGCGCCAGCTCGGATTATCCCAGAGACAGAAAAAGAGTGTCCTACGAGCAGTACTTC